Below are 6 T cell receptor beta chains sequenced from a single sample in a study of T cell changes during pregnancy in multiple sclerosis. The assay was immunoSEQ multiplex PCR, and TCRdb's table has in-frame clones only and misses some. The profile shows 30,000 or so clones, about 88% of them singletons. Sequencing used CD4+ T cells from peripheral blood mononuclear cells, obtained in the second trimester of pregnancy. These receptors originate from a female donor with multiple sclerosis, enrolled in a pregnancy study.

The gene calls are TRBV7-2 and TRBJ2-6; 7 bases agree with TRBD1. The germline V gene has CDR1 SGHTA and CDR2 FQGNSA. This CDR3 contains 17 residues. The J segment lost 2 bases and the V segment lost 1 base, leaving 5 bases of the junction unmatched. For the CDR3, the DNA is TGTGCCAGCAGCTTAGAGGGGGCCGGGGCTGGGGCCAACGTCCTGACTTTC. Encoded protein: CASSLEGAGAGANVLTF. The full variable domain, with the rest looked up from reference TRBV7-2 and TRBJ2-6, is GAGVSQSPSNKVTEKGKDVELRCDPISGHTALYWYRQSLGQGLEFLIYFQGNSAPDKSGLPSDRFSAERTGGSVSTLTIQRTQQEDSAVYLCASSLEGAGAGANVLTFGAGSRLTVL.

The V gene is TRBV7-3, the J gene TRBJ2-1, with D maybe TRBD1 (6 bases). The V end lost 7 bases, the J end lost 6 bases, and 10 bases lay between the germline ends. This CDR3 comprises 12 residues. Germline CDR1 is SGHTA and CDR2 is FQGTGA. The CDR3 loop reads CASTRGSNEQFF. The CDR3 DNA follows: TGTGCCAGCACCAGGGGCTCCAATGAGCAGTTCTTC.

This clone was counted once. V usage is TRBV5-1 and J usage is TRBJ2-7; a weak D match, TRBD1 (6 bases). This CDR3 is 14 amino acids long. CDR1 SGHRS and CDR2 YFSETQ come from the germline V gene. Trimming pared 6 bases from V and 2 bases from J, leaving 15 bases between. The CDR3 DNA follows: TGCGCCAGCACCTTTGGGGGCTTACCCTACGAGCAGTACTTC. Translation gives CASTFGGLPYEQYF.

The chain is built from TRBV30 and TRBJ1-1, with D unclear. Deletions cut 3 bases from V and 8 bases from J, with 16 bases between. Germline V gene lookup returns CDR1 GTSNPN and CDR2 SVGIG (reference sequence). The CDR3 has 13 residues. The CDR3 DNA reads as TGTGCCTGGAGCTTCCCTAGCCGGATCGAAGCTTTCTTT. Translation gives CAWSFPSRIEAFF.

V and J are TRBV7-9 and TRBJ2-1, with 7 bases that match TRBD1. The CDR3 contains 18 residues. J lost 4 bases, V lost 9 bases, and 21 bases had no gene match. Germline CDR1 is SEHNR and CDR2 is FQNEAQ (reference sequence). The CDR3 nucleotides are TGTGCCAGTACGGGAACGGGACAGATCGTTGTGGCTTACAATGAGCAGTTCTTC. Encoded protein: CASTGTGQIVVAYNEQFF.

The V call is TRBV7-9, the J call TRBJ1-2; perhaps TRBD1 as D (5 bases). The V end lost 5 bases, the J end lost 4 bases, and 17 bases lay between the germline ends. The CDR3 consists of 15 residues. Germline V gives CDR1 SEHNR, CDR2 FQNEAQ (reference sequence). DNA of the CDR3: TGTGCCAGCAGCCGGGGGGATGGGTCTGTCTATGGCTACACCTTC. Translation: CASSRGDGSVYGYTF.